This section outlines one T cell receptor beta chain sequence together with its context. The antigen is unknown. Profiled with immunoSEQ multiplex PCR; TCRdb holds only in-frame clones, not every one. The sample contains hundreds of thousands of clones, 85% to 95% of which appear only once. Naive CD8 isolation took CD45RO-negative cells positively selected for CCR7 and excluded terminally differentiated effector memory CD45RA+ cells. The study enrolled healthy HIV-negative adults without recent acute infections or vaccinations as donors. This sample was included in a study of shared clonotypes between healthy human individuals. Study context: Each donor had three CD4 naive, three CD4 memory, two CD8 naive and one CD8 memory plate.

Overall study results and limits: Clonotypes which were not shared had lower generation probabilities than clonotypes that all four donors shared.

This CDR3 is built from 17 residues. The receptor's source is a woman aged 25 to 39 in good health. The V gene is TRBV7-5, the J gene TRBJ1-5. TRBV7-5 represents a pseudogene. Sequencing input: naive CD8+ T cells sorted from blood. As DNA, the CDR3 is TGTGTCAGAAGCACTAGAGGAGCAGGGGGGGATAATCAGCCCCAGCATTTT. This codes for CVRSTRGAGGDNQPQHF.